Listed below are T cell receptor beta chains from one sample, sequenced in a study of regulatory T cells in long-lasting Graves disease. TCRdb passed the multiplex PCR reads through MiXCR, listing each CDR3 protein once. The sample includes a few hundred thousand distinct CDR3 sequences, 20% to 25% of them seen just once. The specimen comprised peripheral blood mononuclear cells (PBMCs), sampled when the disease was refractory, from a patient treated with antithyroid drugs. These receptors originate from a female donor with Graves disease. CDR3s include the opening cysteine and the closing phenylalanine or tryptophan. The D gene is left open where the match is weak. Clone sizes are given selectively: once, few, many, or a class where the clone is expanded.

few	16	TRBV4-3	.	TRBJ1-4	CASSQDFSGNDEKLFF	TGCGCCAGCAGCCAAGATTTCAGTGGGAATGACGAAAAACTGTTTTTT
many	15	TRBV28	TRBD1	TRBJ2-7	CASRPSGTATYEQYF	TGTGCCAGCAGACCCTCCGGGACAGCCACCTACGAGCAGTACTTC
many	15	TRBV6-5	TRBD1	TRBJ2-2	CASSFGQVDTGELFF	TGTGCCAGCAGTTTCGGACAGGTTGACACCGGGGAGCTGTTTTTT
.	13	TRBV10-3	TRBD1	TRBJ2-3	CAIGTGVTDTQYF	TGTGCCATCGGGACAGGGGTTACAGATACGCAGTATTTT
.	13	TRBV6-2/TRBV6-3	.	TRBJ1-4	CASSTRGGEKLFF	TGTGCCAGCAGTACTAGGGGTGGCGAAAAACTGTTTTTT
few	13	TRBV12-3/TRBV12-4	.	TRBJ2-1	CASTAGADDEQFF	TGTGCCAGCACCGCGGGGGCTGACGATGAGCAGTTCTTC
.	15	TRBV7-2	TRBD2	TRBJ2-7	CASSLGAGTNDEQYF	TGTGCCAGCAGCTTAGGGGCCGGGACTAACGACGAGCAGTACTTC
.	13	TRBV6-1	.	TRBJ2-2	CASSHREAGELFF	TGTGCCAGCAGTCACAGGGAGGCCGGGGAGCTGTTTTTT
many	16	TRBV28	TRBD1	TRBJ1-5	CASSLPGQGHNQPQHF	TGTGCCAGCAGTTTACCGGGACAGGGTCATAATCAGCCCCAGCATTTT
many	15	TRBV3-1	.	TRBJ2-7	CASSQDPGEGREQYF	TGTGCCAGCAGCCAAGATCCGGGAGAAGGGCGCGAGCAGTACTTC
many	15	TRBV2	.	TRBJ1-1	CASSDGVTMNTEAFF	TGTGCCAGCAGTGATGGGGTAACCATGAACACTGAAGCTTTCTTT
.	16	TRBV7-8	.	TRBJ2-5	CASSEAGGLLQETQYF	TGTGCCAGCAGCGAAGCAGGGGGACTTTTGCAAGAGACCCAGTACTTC
.	17	TRBV13	.	TRBJ2-1	CASSLSVSPSSYNEQFF	TGTGCCAGCAGCTTATCCGTCAGCCCAAGCTCCTACAATGAGCAGTTCTTC
few	18	TRBV11-2	TRBD1	TRBJ1-1	CASSLGSWGGGENTEAFF	TGTGCCAGCAGCTTAGGTTCCTGGGGAGGGGGCGAGAACACTGAAGCTTTCTTT
.	12	TRBV12-3/TRBV12-4	.	TRBJ1-1	CASSLIGNGAFF	TGTGCCAGCAGTTTGATCGGGAATGGAGCTTTCTTT
.	13	TRBV25-1	TRBD1	TRBJ2-7	CASSETGIAEQYF	TGTGCCAGCAGTGAGACAGGGATTGCCGAGCAGTACTTC
many	12	TRBV11-2	.	TRBJ2-7	CASSLERYEQYF	TGTGCCAGCAGCTTAGAAAGGTACGAGCAGTACTTC
.	14	TRBV20-1	TRBD1	TRBJ1-2	CSAQILGTGDGYTF	TGCAGTGCTCAGATCCTCGGGACAGGGGACGGCTACACCTTC
.	14	TRBV15	.	TRBJ2-7	CATSRGGSPYEQYF	TGTGCCACCAGCAGGGGAGGCAGCCCCTACGAGCAGTACTTC
.	16	TRBV4-3	.	TRBJ2-2	CASSQDTRANTGELFF	TGCGCCAGCAGCCAAGATACCAGGGCCAACACCGGGGAGCTGTTTTTT
.	16	TRBV28	TRBD1	TRBJ2-7	CASTSKIPGGTYEQYF	TGTGCCAGCACATCGAAGATACCAGGGGGAACTTACGAGCAGTACTTC
few	12	TRBV10-3	.	TRBJ1-2	CAIGEGPGSYTF	TGTGCCATCGGTGAGGGACCCGGCAGCTACACCTTC
.	16	TRBV20-1	TRBD2	TRBJ2-1	CSATPSLGLVPNEQFF	TGCAGTGCTACCCCATCCCTCGGACTAGTCCCTAATGAGCAGTTCTTC
.	12	TRBV29-1	TRBD1	TRBJ1-2	CSVAGGGYGYTF	TGCAGCGTTGCAGGGGGGGGCTATGGCTACACCTTC
.	14	TRBV6-5	TRBD2	TRBJ2-7	CASSYRAGDYEQYF	TGTGCCAGCAGTTATAGGGCGGGGGACTACGAGCAGTACTTC
many	14	TRBV20-1	.	TRBJ1-1	CSARVQVLSTEAFF	TGCAGTGCTAGGGTCCAGGTCTTAAGCACTGAAGCTTTCTTT
.	16	TRBV19	TRBD1	TRBJ1-1	CASSKRTGLVSTEAFF	TGTGCCAGTAGCAAGCGGACAGGGCTGGTATCCACTGAAGCTTTCTTT
many	17	TRBV11-2	.	TRBJ2-5	CASSPFVSGVGVETQYF	TGTGCCAGCAGCCCCTTTGTTTCGGGAGTGGGGGTAGAGACCCAGTACTTC
.	13	TRBV9	.	TRBJ2-3	CASSVRGGDTQYF	TGTGCCAGCAGCGTAAGGGGTGGAGATACGCAGTATTTT
once	14	TRBV7-2	.	TRBJ2-2	CASSFDRSNGELFF	TGTGCCAGCAGCTTCGACAGGTCCAACGGGGAGCTGTTTTTT
.	15	TRBV20-1	.	TRBJ1-4	CSARREGSTNEKLFF	TGCAGTGCTAGACGGGAGGGATCAACTAATGAAAAACTGTTTTTT
.	24	TRBV20-1	TRBD2	TRBJ2-5	CSATVRRNPNKPCGAAGVGETQYF	TGCAGTGCTACCGTTCGGAGAAACCCAAACAAACCCTGTGGTGCGGCGGGAGTGGGGGAGACCCAGTACTTC
many	15	TRBV12-3/TRBV12-4	TRBD2	TRBJ2-1	CASSLAWTSGNEQFF	TGTGCCAGCAGTTTAGCGTGGACTAGCGGCAATGAGCAGTTCTTC
few	15	TRBV6-1	.	TRBJ1-1	CATTKLAGANTEAFF	TGTGCCACTACAAAACTGGCGGGCGCGAACACTGAAGCTTTCTTT
few	15	TRBV5-1	.	TRBJ2-2	CASSLEAGNTGELFF	TGCGCCAGCAGCTTGGAAGCGGGTAACACCGGGGAGCTGTTTTTT
many	13	TRBV11-2	.	TRBJ1-2	CASSSETDYGYTF	TGTGCCAGCAGCTCTGAGACAGACTATGGCTACACCTTC
many	16	TRBV5-5	TRBD1	TRBJ1-4	CASSPTPGQMNEKLFF	TGTGCCAGCAGCCCAACCCCGGGACAGATGAATGAAAAACTGTTTTTT
.	19	TRBV30	.	TRBJ2-2	CAWSVNLRRGLRGAGELFF	TGTGCCTGGAGTGTCAACCTAAGAAGAGGCCTCCGGGGTGCCGGGGAGCTGTTTTTT
few	16	TRBV28	TRBD2	TRBJ2-7	CASSPHTGTRRGEQYF	TGTGCCAGCTCACCACATACCGGGACTAGGAGGGGCGAGCAGTACTTC
many	19	TRBV28	TRBD1	TRBJ2-7	CASSSSLVGQEEEKDEQYF	TGTGCCAGCAGCTCCAGCCTTGTGGGACAGGAAGAGGAAAAGGACGAGCAGTACTTC
.	13	TRBV30	.	TRBJ1-5	CAWSGGPNQPQHF	TGTGCCTGGAGTGGAGGTCCCAATCAGCCCCAGCATTTT
.	14	TRBV20-1	.	TRBJ2-7	CSTHRDGLSYEQYF	TGCAGTACTCACCGGGACGGACTCTCCTACGAGCAGTACTTC
.	14	TRBV20-1	.	TRBJ1-6	CSAGGNRDGSPLHF	TGCAGTGCGGGCGGGAACAGGGACGGGTCACCCCTCCACTTT
many	13	TRBV28	TRBD1	TRBJ2-7	CASRRQGVYEQYF	TGTGCCAGCAGAAGACAGGGGGTCTACGAGCAGTACTTC
once	15	TRBV6-2/TRBV6-3	.	TRBJ1-6	CASSATSSYNSPLHF	TGTGCCAGCAGTGCGACGAGCTCCTATAATTCACCCCTCCACTTT
.	17	TRBV3-1	TRBD2	TRBJ2-3	CASSQIPLAGATDTQYF	TGTGCCAGCAGCCAGATTCCGCTAGCGGGAGCCACAGATACGCAGTATTTT
many	12	TRBV20-1	.	TRBJ2-5	CSAGQTQETQYF	TGCAGTGCTGGACAGACTCAAGAGACCCAGTACTTC
.	15	TRBV7-6	TRBD1	TRBJ2-7	CASSLGQGGRGEQYF	TGTGCCAGCAGCTTGGGACAGGGAGGTAGGGGAGAGCAGTACTTC
.	14	TRBV29-1	TRBD2	TRBJ2-7	CSVVGGSFGGEQYF	TGCAGCGTTGTTGGCGGGAGCTTTGGGGGGGAGCAGTACTTC
few	15	TRBV5-5	TRBD2	TRBJ2-4	CASGAWGGAKNIQYF	TGTGCCAGCGGGGCCTGGGGGGGAGCCAAAAACATTCAGTACTTC
.	14	TRBV7-2	.	TRBJ1-6	CASSPRAGGSPLHF	TGTGCCAGCAGTCCGAGGGCCGGGGGATCACCCCTCCACTTT
.	15	TRBV20-1	TRBD2	TRBJ2-7	CSARDFREGLNEQYF	TGCAGTGCTAGAGATTTTCGGGAGGGCTTGAACGAGCAGTACTTC
few	14	TRBV5-1	.	TRBJ1-3	CASSFPDSGNTIYF	TGCGCCAGCAGCTTTCCAGACTCTGGAAACACCATATATTTT
few	15	TRBV12-3/TRBV12-4	TRBD1	TRBJ1-1	CASSLALTGDTEAFF	TGTGCCAGCAGTTTAGCGCTTACAGGGGACACTGAAGCTTTCTTT
.	14	TRBV10-3	.	TRBJ1-1	CAISESLKNTEAFF	TGTGCCATCAGTGAGTCTCTGAAAAACACTGAAGCTTTCTTT
.	14	TRBV29-1	TRBD2	TRBJ2-6	CSVAGGSGANVLTF	TGCAGCGTTGCGGGGGGCTCTGGGGCCAACGTCCTGACTTTC
few	15	TRBV27	.	TRBJ2-3	CASSLSGGFADTQYF	TGTGCCAGCAGTTTATCAGGAGGGTTCGCAGATACGCAGTATTTT